This T cell receptor (beta chain) originates from a study of T cell responses to AZD1222 COVID-19 vaccine. This table comes from immunoSEQ multiplex PCR, and its TCRdb copy is limited to in-frame clones, with some not included. The data hold some 80,000 clones, with about nine tenths observed a single time. Whole-study results and caveats: Just 5 to 7 people given AZD1222 tested seropositive at baseline.

A note on this clone: Its antigen remains unknown.

There are 15 residues in the CDR3. The germline V and J ends were trimmed by 5 bases and 0 bases, with 11 bases remaining between them. CDR1 is SGHTS and CDR2 is YDEGEE in the germline V gene. The TCR originated in an adult who received the AZD1222 COVID-19 vaccine. Sequencing was performed on peripheral blood, taken 28 days after the second AZD1222 dose. The rearrangement links TRBV5-8 to TRBJ1-4; possible D gene TRBD1, 6 bases. This CDR3 is CASRTGQPTNEKLFF. The CDR3 coding sequence is TGTGCCAGCAGAACCGGACAGCCAACTAATGAAAAACTGTTTTTT. Supplemented by reference TRBV5-8 and TRBJ1-4, the full variable domain reads EAGVTQSPTHLIKTRGQQATLRCSPISGHTSVYWYQQALGLGLQFLLWYDEGEERNRGNFPPRFSGRQFPNYSSELNVNALELEDSALYLCASRTGQPTNEKLFFGSGTQLSVL.